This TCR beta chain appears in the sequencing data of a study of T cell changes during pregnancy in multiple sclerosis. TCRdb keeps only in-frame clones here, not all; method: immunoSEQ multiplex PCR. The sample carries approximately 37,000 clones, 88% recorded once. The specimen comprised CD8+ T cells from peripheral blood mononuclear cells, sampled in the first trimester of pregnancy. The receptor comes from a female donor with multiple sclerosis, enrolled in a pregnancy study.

The CDR3 protein is CASSGRGGREQFF. CDR3 in DNA: TGTGCCAGCAGCGGTAGGGGGGGGCGCGAGCAGTTCTTC. The chain employs TRBV13 and TRBJ2-1, with TRBD2 as a possible D gene (7 bases). This CDR3 spans 13 amino acids. Germline V gene sequence: CDR1 PRHDT, CDR2 FYEKMQ (reference sequence). V was cut by 5 bases and J by 10 bases, with 15 bases left in between.